These 22 T cell receptor beta chains came from one sample sequenced in a study of shared T cell receptors in the human thymus. Clones were read by immunoSEQ multiplex PCR, and TCRdb kept only the in-frame ones, dropping some. Of some 660,000 clones listed, about 89% were seen once; the top ten hold roughly 0.0094%. This sample also appeared in a second study, on human thymus T cells.

Sequenced: thymocytes. The receptor source for this set is a boy under three years old with a congenital heart defect.

The chain joins TRBV5-1 to TRBJ2-2; TRBD2 is a possible D gene (5 bases). V dropped 0 bases and J dropped 5 bases, with 14 bases sitting between them. The germline V gene encodes CDR1 SGHRS and CDR2 YFSETQ. This CDR3 spans 16 amino acids. As DNA, the CDR3 is TGCGCCAGCAGCTTGGGCCAACTAGTAAGAACCGGGGAGCTGTTTTTT. Its protein product is CASSLGQLVRTGELFF. The full variable domain, completed using reference TRBV5-1 and TRBJ2-2, is KAGVTQTPRYLIKTRGQQVTLSCSPISGHRSVSWYQQTPGQGLQFLFEYFSETQRNKGNFPGRFSGRQFSNSRSEMNVSTLELGDSALYLCASSLGQLVRTGELFFGEGSRLTVL.

The chain carries TRBV28 and TRBJ2-1, with 8 positions matching TRBD2. Looked up from germline, CDR1 is MDHEN and CDR2 is SYDVKM. Trimming took 4 bases from V and 8 from J; bases not matched to a gene: 16. The length of the CDR3 is 17 residues. The chain's CDR3 is CASSSPRAAGVSYEQFF. The CDR3 DNA follows: TGTGCCAGCAGTTCCCCCAGGGCAGCGGGAGTTTCATATGAGCAGTTCTTC.

The chain employs TRBV6-6 and TRBJ1-1; 7 nucleotides align to TRBD1. The CDR3 runs 14 residues. Germline loops: CDR1 MNHNY, CDR2 SVGAGI (reference sequence). J was trimmed by 5 bases and V by 0 bases; bases with no gene match: 3. The CDR3: CASSYSDRLTEAFF. Written as DNA, the CDR3 is TGTGCCAGCAGTTACTCGGACAGGCTTACTGAAGCTTTCTTT.

The J gene is TRBJ2-3, the V gene TRBV29-1; no firm D call. Germline lookup yields CDR1 SQVTM and CDR2 ANQGSEA. V was cut by 8 bases and J by 0 bases, with 21 bases left in between. The CDR3 has 16 residues. Here the CDR3 reads CSSLVQSYFSTDTQYF. The CDR3 nucleotides are TGCAGCTCTCTCGTACAGAGCTATTTTAGCACAGATACGCAGTATTTT.

V and J are TRBV5-6 and TRBJ1-1, with 8 bases that match TRBD1. CDR3 length: 16 amino acids. J lost 5 bases, V lost 4 bases, and 13 bases had no gene match. Germline lookup yields CDR1 SGHDT and CDR2 YYEEEE. CDR3 residues: CASSPCDTGGGTEAFF. The CDR3 DNA sequence: TGTGCCAGCAGCCCGTGTGATACAGGGGGTGGAACTGAAGCTTTCTTT.

The rearrangement uses TRBV5-1 and TRBJ2-7; 8 nucleotides match TRBD2. Germline values: CDR1 SGHRS, CDR2 YFSETQ. The trim removed 2 bases at V and 1 base at J, leaving 5 bases unmatched. CDR3 length: 15 amino acids. CDR3 DNA sequence: TGCGCCAGCAGCTTTACAGCGGGGGAGTCCTACGAGCAGTACTTC. Its protein product is CASSFTAGESYEQYF. Filled out from reference TRBV5-1 and TRBJ2-7, the complete variable domain reads KAGVTQTPRYLIKTRGQQVTLSCSPISGHRSVSWYQQTPGQGLQFLFEYFSETQRNKGNFPGRFSGRQFSNSRSEMNVSTLELGDSALYLCASSFTAGESYEQYFGPGTRLTVT.

The chain has TRBV15 and TRBJ2-1; 12 bases agree with TRBD2. Germline V gene sequence: CDR1 LNHNV, CDR2 YYDKDF (reference sequence). Unmatched junction bases numbered 11, after V lost 0 bases and J lost 8 bases. This CDR3 region has 18 residues. CDR3 DNA: TGTGCCACCAGCAGAGATCCCGCCCCTAGCGGGGGGGTCCATGAGCAGTTCTTC. This sequence encodes CATSRDPAPSGGVHEQFF.

The chain recombines TRBV10-3 with TRBJ2-7; D ambiguous. CDR3 size: 13 residues. CDR1 and CDR2 from the germline V gene are ENHRY and SYGVKD. V was cut by 3 bases and J by 6 bases, with 12 bases left in between. The DNA of the CDR3 is TGTGCCATCAGTGAAGAGCCCGCTGGCGAGCAGTACTTC. The encoded protein is CAISEEPAGEQYF.

This clone has only a few counts. The CDR3 nucleotides read TGTGCCTGGAGTGTTCGGACAGGAACTAATGAAAAACTGTTTTTT. This gives the protein CAWSVRTGTNEKLFF. J is TRBJ1-4 and V is TRBV30; 7 nucleotides agree with TRBD1. The CDR3 extends over 15 amino acids. V trimming: 0 bases; J trimming: 1 base; junction bases outside the gene matches: 2. Germline V gives CDR1 GTSNPN, CDR2 SVGIG (reference sequence).

The V call is TRBV7-2, the J call TRBJ1-2; 8 bases line up with TRBD1. CDR1 is SGHTA and CDR2 is FQGNSA in the germline V gene. The CDR3 sequence is 18 residues long. Trimming removed 5 bases from V and 2 bases from J; junction bases left unmatched: 16. CDR3 bases: TGTGCCAGCAGCCCCCCCGGGGACAGGAACCGTCTAAACTATGGCTACACCTTC. This encodes CASSPPGDRNRLNYGYTF.

This chain joins TRBV18 and TRBJ1-1; TRBD1 might be the D (5 bases). Germline V lookup: CDR1 KGHSH, CDR2 LQKENI. Trimming shortened V by 1 base and J by 3 bases, and 15 bases separated the two germline ends. The CDR3 is made up of 16 amino acids. The chain's CDR3 is CASSPLRVGGDTEAFF. The DNA for the CDR3 is TGTGCCAGCTCACCACTCAGGGTCGGGGGAGACACTGAAGCTTTCTTT.

The J gene is TRBJ2-1, the V gene TRBV7-9; 8 positions agree with TRBD1. Germline CDR1 is SEHNR and CDR2 is FQNEAQ (reference sequence). The CDR3 consists of 17 residues. Trimming took 4 bases from V and 7 from J; bases not matched to a gene: 15. The DNA of the CDR3 is TGTGCCAGCAGCTCCGATAGGCAGGGGGCGTCGGATAATGAGCAGTTCTTC. Protein sequence: CASSSDRQGASDNEQFF. Complete variable domain (other parts from reference TRBV7-9 and TRBJ2-1): DTGVSQNPRHKITKRGQNVTFRCDPISEHNRLYWYRQTLGQGPEFLTYFQNEAQLEKSRLLSDRFSAERPKGSFSTLEIQRTEQGDSAMYLCASSSDRQGASDNEQFFGPGTRLTVL.

The rearrangement joins TRBV27 to TRBJ1-5; tentative D call: TRBD1 (5 bases). Germline V gene sequence: CDR1 MNHEY, CDR2 SMNVEV (reference sequence). CDR3 length: 12 residues. The V end was cut by 6 bases, the J end by 7 bases, with 10 bases between. CDR3 bases: TGTGCCAGCAGCAGGGTAGGCCAGCCCCAGCATTTT. It translates to CASSRVGQPQHF.

The chain links TRBV14 to TRBJ1-2, with D maybe TRBD1 (6 bases). The CDR3 has 17 amino acids. The V end was cut by 3 bases, the J end by 2 bases, with 19 bases between. Germline-derived CDR1 and CDR2 are SGHDN and FVKESK. CDR3 sequence: CASSHAKGGGRNYGYTF. Here the CDR3 DNA reads TGTGCCAGCAGCCACGCCAAAGGGGGTGGAAGGAACTATGGCTACACCTTC.

The chain uses TRBV18 and TRBJ2-7; 8 bases align to TRBD1. This CDR3 has 16 amino acids. CDR1 and CDR2 from the germline V gene are KGHSH and LQKENI. The J segment lost 3 bases and the V segment lost 1 base, leaving 8 bases of the junction unmatched. Here the CDR3 reads CASSPRTGLQFYEQYF. As DNA, the CDR3 is TGTGCCAGCTCACCACGGACAGGGTTGCAATTCTACGAGCAGTACTTC.

This clone was detected once. The rearrangement uses TRBV9 and TRBJ1-2; TRBD1 matches at 11 bases. J was trimmed by 4 bases and V by 3 bases; bases with no gene match: 11. Germline-derived CDR1 and CDR2 are SGDLS and YYNGEE. The CDR3 runs to 17 residues. The CDR3 loop is CASSEGTGGLFGYGYTF. The CDR3 coding sequence is TGTGCCAGCAGCGAGGGGACAGGGGGTTTATTTGGCTATGGCTACACCTTC. Full variable domain (outside the CDR3, taken from reference TRBV9 and TRBJ1-2): DSGVTQTPKHLITATGQRVTLRCSPRSGDLSVYWYQQSLDQGLQFLIQYYNGEERAKGNILERFSAQQFPDLHSELNLSSLELGDSALYFCASSEGTGGLFGYGYTFGSGTRLTVV.

The chain employs TRBV5-1 and TRBJ2-2; 7 bases fit TRBD1. CDR1 and CDR2 (germline): SGHRS, YFSETQ. The CDR3 has 15 residues. The ends lost 4 bases at V and 0 bases at J; junction bases unmatched: 3. CDR3 nucleotides: TGCGCCAGCAGCACTGGACAGGCGAACACCGGGGAGCTGTTTTTT. It yields the protein CASSTGQANTGELFF.

The rearrangement uses TRBV5-4 and TRBJ2-5, with a possible D match to TRBD1 (8 bases). The CDR3 is 20 amino acids. Germline lookup yields CDR1 SGHNT and CDR2 YYREEE (reference sequence). Trimming removed 3 bases at V and 1 base at J, with 28 bases between. The CDR3 here is CASSSGGGTGRQTSQETQYF. The CDR3 coding sequence is TGTGCCAGCAGCTCGGGGGGTGGGACAGGTCGTCAAACCTCCCAAGAGACCCAGTACTTC.

This chain connects TRBV29-1 to TRBJ2-7; 10 positions agree with TRBD2. The CDR3 extends over 14 amino acids. Germline V lookup: CDR1 SQVTM, CDR2 ANQGSEA. The junction had 7 bases not matched to a gene; V was cut back by 4 bases and J by 4 bases. The chain's CDR3 is CSVVGTSGEYEQYF. The CDR3 DNA is TGCAGCGTTGTAGGAACTAGCGGGGAATACGAGCAGTACTTC.

The chain has TRBV18 and TRBJ1-4, with D tentatively TRBD1 (6 bases). Trimming stripped 4 bases from V and 6 bases from J, with 12 bases between. This CDR3 has 14 amino acids. Germline V CDR1 and CDR2: KGHSH, LQKENI. The CDR3 DNA is TGTGCCAGCTCACAGGGGGTACGGTATGAAAAACTGTTTTTT. Translated: CASSQGVRYEKLFF.

The chain recombines TRBV30 with TRBJ1-2; D perhaps matches TRBD1 (6 bases). Per germline, CDR1 GTSNPN and CDR2 SVGIG (reference sequence). The germline V and J ends were trimmed by 2 bases and 0 bases, with 16 bases remaining between them. The CDR3 runs to 16 residues. In DNA, the CDR3 is TGTGCCTGGAGTTCTACAGGGCTTGGAGCTAACTATGGCTACACCTTC. Its protein product is CAWSSTGLGANYGYTF.

J is TRBJ2-7 and V is TRBV11-2, with 14 bases matching TRBD2. Germline lookup yields CDR1 SGHAT and CDR2 FQNNGV. V gave up 2 bases and J gave up 3 bases; unmatched junction bases: 6. This CDR3 region has 17 residues. The CDR3 nucleotides are TGTGCCAGCAGCTTAAAAATCGGACTAGCGGGGGGCTACGAGCAGTACTTC. Translated: CASSLKIGLAGGYEQYF.